This passage covers 12 T cell receptor beta chains from one sample sequenced in a study of T cell repertoires in ileal Crohn's disease. Time point of the sample: neoterminal ileum biopsy at postoperative endoscopy, about 6 months after surgery. Sequencing used immunoSEQ multiplex PCR; TCRdb keeps in-frame clones, though not all of them. The data contain about 62,000 clones, around 90% of them singletons. Material: ileal tissue. The receptors come from an adult with Crohn's disease.

This clone was recorded a few times. The rearrangement links TRBV4-1 to TRBJ1-4; D ambiguous. Trimming took 3 bases from V and 8 from J, leaving 10 bases between them. Germline CDR1 MGHRA, CDR2 YSYEKL. This CDR3 spans 13 amino acids. CDR3 in DNA: TGCGCCAGCAGCCAGAGGGCCTCGGAAAAACTGTTTTTT. This gives the protein CASSQRASEKLFF.

The chain joins TRBV27 to TRBJ1-5, with TRBD1 identical over 11 bases. The ends lost 5 bases at V and 6 bases at J; junction bases unmatched: 3. Germline V gene sequence: CDR1 MNHEY, CDR2 SMNVEV (reference sequence). CDR3 length: 14 amino acids. As DNA, the CDR3 is TGTGCCAGCAGTGGACAGGGGGCTACTCAGCCCCAGCATTTT. Translated: CASSGQGATQPQHF.

This chain joins TRBV7-9 and TRBJ1-1; D gene ambiguous. This CDR3 is 13 amino acids long. Germline CDR1 reads SEHNR; CDR2 reads FQNEAQ (reference sequence). The ends were cut back, 4 bases at V and 0 bases at J, with 6 bases in the middle. The CDR3 nucleotides are TGTGCCAGCAGCTCCTCAGTGAACACTGAAGCTTTCTTT. It codes for CASSSSVNTEAFF.

V gene TRBV29-1 combines with J gene TRBJ1-5, with TRBD1 matching 10 bases. V shed 6 bases, J shed 6 bases, and the junction held 8 bases outside the gene matches. The CDR3 has 14 amino acids. Germline V gene lookup returns CDR1 SQVTM and CDR2 ANQGSEA. The CDR3 sequence: CSVTGTGVGQPQHF. The CDR3 region has the DNA TGCAGCGTCACCGGGACAGGGGTTGGTCAGCCCCAGCATTTT.

This clone showed up just once. The chain employs TRBV27 and TRBJ1-5; TRBD1 matches 12 bases. The ends lost 6 bases at V and 7 bases at J; junction bases unmatched: 10. The length of the CDR3 is 16 residues. CDR1 is MNHEY, CDR2 SMNVEV, per germline (reference sequence). CDR3 loop: CASRHYGTGGLQPQHF. The DNA of the CDR3 is TGTGCCAGCAGGCACTACGGGACAGGGGGCCTACAGCCCCAGCATTTT.

The chain joins TRBV5-4 to TRBJ2-1; no definite D call. The CDR3 consists of 16 residues. Germline-derived CDR1 and CDR2 are SGHNT and YYREEE (reference sequence). V dropped 0 bases and J dropped 0 bases, with 10 bases sitting between them. DNA for the CDR3: TGTGCCAGCAGCTTGGGAGTTTCGGGCTCCTACAATGAGCAGTTCTTC. This gives the protein CASSLGVSGSYNEQFF.

V gene TRBV20-1 combines with J gene TRBJ1-1, with D hard to call. With 4 bases removed from V and 11 bases from J, the gap between germline ends came to 14 bases. From germline, CDR1 is DFQATT and CDR2 SNEGSKA (reference sequence). This CDR3 is built from 11 residues. CDR3 coding DNA: TGCAGTGCTATAGCGGGGAGGACGGCTTTCTTT. It is translated as CSAIAGRTAFF.

CDR3 amino acids: CASSFSGSTDTQYF. The CDR3 DNA reads TGTGCCAGCAGTTTTAGCGGTAGCACAGATACGCAGTATTTT. V and J are TRBV6-6 and TRBJ2-3; D may be TRBD2 (6 bases). Deletions cut 4 bases from V and 0 bases from J, with 8 bases between. The CDR3 sequence is 14 residues long. Germline V lookup: CDR1 MNHNY, CDR2 SVGAGI (reference sequence).

The chain combines TRBV5-6 with TRBJ2-1; possible D gene TRBD1, 5 bases. Trimming shortened V by 4 bases and J by 10 bases, and 24 bases separated the two germline ends. This CDR3 is built from 16 residues. The germline CDR1 and CDR2 sequences are SGHDT and YYEEEE. CDR3 nucleotide sequence: TGTGCCAGCAGCCTACCATGGGGCCTCTCCCCGAGAGAGCAGTTCTTC. Translation gives CASSLPWGLSPREQFF.

The rearrangement links TRBV11-2 to TRBJ2-7; TRBD1 might be the D (5 bases). The CDR3 length is 15 residues. Deletions cut 5 bases from V and 2 bases from J, with 16 bases between. Germline CDR1 and CDR2: SGHAT and FQNNGV. CDR3 region: CASSPRQTLTYEQYF. CDR3 nucleotides: TGTGCCAGCAGCCCACGACAGACCCTAACCTACGAGCAGTACTTC. Full variable domain (missing parts from reference TRBV11-2 and TRBJ2-7): EAGVAQSPRYKIIEKRQSVAFWCNPISGHATLYWYQQILGQGPKLLIQFQNNGVVDDSQLPKDRFSAERLKGVDSTLKIQPAKLEDSAVYLCASSPRQTLTYEQYFGPGTRLTVT.

V and J are TRBV29-1 and TRBJ2-7; 8 bases line up with TRBD1. Losses at the gene ends were 0 bases for V and 12 bases for J; bases not matched to a gene: 16. The CDR3 sequence is 15 residues long. Germline CDR1 is SQVTM and CDR2 is ANQGSEA. The CDR3 sequence: CSVEESGGRGHPTYF. The CDR3 DNA reads as TGCAGCGTTGAAGAATCTGGCGGCAGGGGGCACCCCACGTACTTC.

The chain couples TRBV7-2 to TRBJ2-1; D is ambiguous. Per the germline V gene, CDR1 is SGHTA and CDR2 is FQGNSA. CDR3 length: 15 residues. The germline V and J ends were trimmed by 2 bases and 4 bases, with 12 bases remaining between them. CDR3 DNA sequence: TGTGCCAGCAGCTTAAGCTCAGCGCTATACAATGAGCAGTTCTTC. This sequence encodes CASSLSSALYNEQFF.